A single sample gave rise to the 30 T cell receptor beta chains below, sequenced in a study of early T cells in non-severe SARS-CoV-2 infection. TCRdb reanalysed the 5' RACE reads using MiXCR and keeps one entry per CDR3 protein. The profile shows roughly 63,000 distinct CDR3 sequences, around 13% of them singletons. Material: whole blood, obtained at baseline. The receptors derive from an adult who was a healthcare worker with PCR-confirmed SARS-CoV-2 infection or an uninfected control (not recorded which). The donor label of this sample is uncertain.

This chain links TRBV2 with TRBJ2-3; D might be TRBD2 (7 bases). The germline gives CDR1 SNHLY, CDR2 FYNNEI. The CDR3 is 16 amino acids. V dropped 6 bases and J dropped 1 base, with 17 bases sitting between them. This CDR3 is CASRSRGARGTDTQYF. The CDR3 DNA is TGTGCCAGCAGATCCCGGGGGGCGAGGGGCACAGATACGCAGTATTTT.

The table lists this clonotype with a few counts. The V gene is TRBV5-4, the J gene TRBJ1-4; the D gene is possibly TRBD1 (6 bases). Trimming stripped 2 bases from V and 5 bases from J, with 10 bases between. CDR3 length: 14 amino acids. Germline V gene lookup returns CDR1 SGHNT and CDR2 YYREEE (reference sequence). The CDR3 DNA is TGTGCCAGCAGCTTTGGACAGAAGAATGAAAAACTGTTTTTT. It codes for CASSFGQKNEKLFF.

The chain has TRBV27 and TRBJ2-5; 7 bases are shared with TRBD2. This CDR3 has 15 residues. Trimming at V came to 6 bases and at J to 2 bases, leaving 9 bases not matched to a gene. CDR1 is MNHEY and CDR2 is SMNVEV in the germline V gene (reference sequence). The CDR3 sequence is CASSPRGDLQETQYF. DNA for the CDR3: TGTGCCAGCAGCCCACGGGGGGACCTGCAAGAGACCCAGTACTTC.

The rearrangement links TRBV3-1 to TRBJ2-5; TRBD2 matches at 10 bases. V shed 4 bases and J 4 bases; nucleotides not matched to a gene: 9. The CDR3 spans 16 residues. Germline V gives CDR1 LGHDT, CDR2 YNNKEL (reference sequence). The CDR3 loop is CASSPRTSGATETQYF. CDR3 coding DNA: TGTGCCAGCAGCCCCCGAACTAGCGGGGCGACAGAGACCCAGTACTTC.

V is TRBV5-4 and J is TRBJ2-7; TRBD1 is a possible D gene (6 bases). Germline CDR1 SGHNT, CDR2 YYREEE (reference sequence). The CDR3 is 14 amino acids. Between the trimmed V and J ends, which lost 0 bases and 3 bases, there was a span of 10 bases. CDR3 region: CASSLAGDLYEQYV. CDR3 nucleotide sequence: TGTGCCAGCAGCTTGGCAGGGGACCTCTACGAGCAGTACGTC.

This clonotype was detected only a few times. V is TRBV21-1 and J is TRBJ1-2. TRBV21-1 is tagged as a pseudogene. The CDR3 consists of 11 residues. CDR3 sequence (DNA): TGTGCCAGCAGTCCAGGTCCTGGCTACACCTTC. This codes for CASSPGPGYTF.

This clonotype was recorded a few times. The rearrangement joins TRBV7-9 to TRBJ2-2; no clear D. Between the trimmed V and J ends, which lost 5 bases and 5 bases, there was a span of 6 bases. The CDR3 has 12 amino acids. Germline loops: CDR1 SEHNR, CDR2 FQNEAQ (reference sequence). For the CDR3, the DNA is TGTGCCAGCAGCCAGAGGACCGGGGAGCTGTTTTTT. As protein: CASSQRTGELFF.

There are a few counts of this clonotype. J is TRBJ2-2 and V is TRBV5-6; no reliable D call. This CDR3 is 15 amino acids long. Germline CDR1 SGHDT, CDR2 YYEEEE. Trimming removed 0 bases at V and 5 bases at J, with 11 bases between. CDR3 protein: CASSLDQAGTGELFF. Here the CDR3 DNA reads TGTGCCAGCAGCTTGGACCAGGCCGGGACCGGGGAGCTGTTTTTT.

J is TRBJ2-4 and V is TRBV6-5; D might be TRBD2 (5 bases). CDR3 length: 13 residues. Germline V lookup: CDR1 MNHEY, CDR2 SVGAGI. V lost 6 bases to trimming and J lost 3 bases, with 9 bases between them. In DNA, the CDR3 is TGTGCCAGCAGCGCGGCGGGCAAAAACATTCAGTACTTC. This codes for CASSAAGKNIQYF.

This clonotype was seen only a few times. The rearrangement joins TRBV2 to TRBJ1-2; D gene unclear. The CDR3 is 13 residues long. Germline V lookup: CDR1 SNHLY, CDR2 FYNNEI. V lost 0 bases and J lost 8, with 10 bases in between. The CDR3, as DNA: TGTGCCAGCAGTGAAGCCAGCTATGGAGGCTACACCTTC. Amino acid sequence: CASSEASYGGYTF.

This clonotype was seen a handful of times. V usage is TRBV24-1 and J usage is TRBJ2-2; 7 nucleotides align to TRBD1. The CDR3 totals 16 residues. V trimming: 0 bases; J trimming: 3 bases; junction bases outside the gene matches: 3. CDR1 and CDR2 from the germline V gene are KGHDR and SFDVKD. CDR3 in amino acids: CATSDLYRGDTGELFF. In DNA form, the CDR3 reads TGTGCCACCAGTGATTTGTACAGGGGAGACACCGGGGAGCTGTTTTTT.

The rearrangement links TRBV6-2 or TRBV6-3 to TRBJ2-5; D may correspond to TRBD1 or TRBD2 (5 bases each). Trimming removed 5 bases from V and 9 bases from J, with 16 bases in between. CDR1 is MNHEY and CDR2 is SVGEGT in the germline V gene. This CDR3 is built from 13 residues. In DNA form, the CDR3 reads TGTGCCAGCAGTCCCCGGGCAGTGGGGGCCCAGTACTTC. Its protein product is CASSPRAVGAQYF.

Only a few counts were recorded for this clonotype. The genes are TRBV21-1 and TRBJ1-1; the table's D call TRBD1 went unverified against the DNA. TRBV21-1 constitutes a pseudogene. There are 15 residues in the CDR3. The CDR3: CASSTEDRMNTEAFF. The CDR3 DNA sequence: TGTGCCAGCAGCACCGAGGACAGGATGAACACTGAAGCTTTCTTT.

This clonotype came up a few times. This chain joins TRBV15 and TRBJ2-7; D unresolved. The CDR3 is 13 amino acids. Germline V gene data show CDR1 as LNHNV and CDR2 as YYDKDF (reference sequence). V was shortened by 1 base and J by 3 bases, with 7 bases between the two germline ends. The CDR3 sequence is CATSRGLDYEQYV. CDR3 coding DNA: TGTGCCACCAGCAGAGGACTGGACTACGAGCAGTACGTC.

This clonotype has ten or more counts. The rearrangement uses TRBV7-6 and TRBJ2-5, with D tentatively TRBD2 (7 bases). The V gene lost 5 bases and the J gene lost 7 bases, with 17 bases spanning the gap. This CDR3 has 14 residues. Germline values: CDR1 SGHVS, CDR2 FNYEAQ. CDR3 protein: CASSAGGPWVTQYF. Written as DNA, the CDR3 is TGTGCCAGCAGCGCCGGGGGGCCTTGGGTGACCCAGTACTTC.

There are a few counts of this clonotype. The chain joins TRBV5-1 to TRBJ2-5, with D maybe TRBD1 (5 bases). The CDR3 runs to 14 residues. Germline CDR1 is SGHRS and CDR2 is YFSETQ. The ends were cut back, 0 bases at V and 5 bases at J, with 11 bases in the middle. The CDR3 loop reads CASSLALSGETQYF. DNA for the CDR3: TGCGCCAGCAGCTTGGCCCTGTCAGGGGAGACCCAGTACTTC. The entire variable domain, with the rest obtained from reference TRBV5-1 and TRBJ2-5, is as follows: KAGVTQTPRYLIKTRGQQVTLSCSPISGHRSVSWYQQTPGQGLQFLFEYFSETQRNKGNFPGRFSGRQFSNSRSEMNVSTLELGDSALYLCASSLALSGETQYFGPGTRLLVL.

This clonotype was observed many times. Germline and junction disagree at one end, which may indicate a read error. The chain recombines TRBV7-3 with TRBJ2-2; tentatively, D is TRBD2 (6 bases). There are 13 residues in the CDR3. Germline CDR1 is SGHTA and CDR2 is FQGTGA. The CDR3 DNA follows: TGTGCCAGCAGCTTTCAGGGCGGCGGGGAGCGGTTTTTT. Translated, it gives CASSFQGGGERFF.

In this sample, this clonotype turned up a few times. The chain couples TRBV18 to TRBJ2-3, with unresolved D. Per the germline V gene, CDR1 is KGHSH and CDR2 is LQKENI. The germline V and J ends were trimmed by 3 bases and 10 bases, with 14 bases remaining between them. This CDR3 has 13 amino acids. CDR3 region: CASSPPGVGPQYF. CDR3 nucleotides: TGTGCCAGCTCACCCCCCGGCGTTGGTCCGCAGTATTTT.

Only a few counts were recorded for this clonotype. The chain combines TRBV29-1 with TRBJ1-6, with a possible D match to TRBD1 (6 bases). Looked up from germline, CDR1 is SQVTM and CDR2 is ANQGSEA. The CDR3 length is 15 residues. Trimming took 5 bases from V and 0 from J, leaving 11 bases between them. The CDR3 loop is CSVQRDNSYNSPLHF. CDR3 sequence (DNA): TGCAGCGTTCAAAGGGACAACTCCTATAATTCACCCCTCCACTTT.

The chain employs TRBV28 and TRBJ2-5, with 10 bases identical to TRBD1. The junction had 7 bases not matched to a gene; V was cut back by 4 bases and J by 2 bases. This CDR3 is built from 16 residues. The germline gives CDR1 MDHEN, CDR2 SYDVKM. In DNA, the CDR3 is TGTGCCAGCAGTTCATTCGGGACAGGGGAACAAGAGACCCAGTACTTC. Protein sequence: CASSSFGTGEQETQYF.

This chain links TRBV20-1 with TRBJ1-6; D unclear. CDR1 and CDR2 from the germline V gene are DFQATT and SNEGSKA (reference sequence). The CDR3 is 14 amino acids. Between the trimmed V and J ends, which lost 1 base and 3 bases, there was a span of 7 bases. The CDR3 sequence: CSARGRIYNSPLHF. CDR3 sequence (DNA): TGCAGTGCTAGAGGACGGATCTATAATTCACCCCTCCACTTT.

This clonotype was seen more than once but under ten times. V gene TRBV19 combines with J gene TRBJ1-2; 10 bases match TRBD1. This CDR3 is 14 amino acids long. The trim removed 9 bases at V and 6 bases at J, leaving 10 bases unmatched. Per the germline V gene, CDR1 is LNHDA and CDR2 is SQIVND (reference sequence). CDR3 DNA sequence: TGTGCCAGCGCACGGGACAGGGGAGGGGATGGCTACACCTTC. It encodes CASARDRGGDGYTF.

This clonotype has ten or more counts. The V and J genes are TRBV19 and TRBJ2-1; possibly TRBD1 for D (6 bases). The V end lost 1 base, the J end lost 2 bases, and 12 bases lay between the germline ends. CDR3 length: 16 residues. CDR1 is LNHDA, CDR2 SQIVND, per germline (reference sequence). As DNA, the CDR3 is TGTGCCAGTAGTATAGCCTCAGGGGTTGCCTACAATGAGCAGTTCTTC. Translation gives CASSIASGVAYNEQFF.

This clonotype was seen many times. The rearrangement links TRBV27 to TRBJ2-7; D uncertain. CDR1 and CDR2 from the germline V gene are MNHEY and SMNVEV (reference sequence). V lost 5 bases, J lost 0 bases, and 14 bases lay in between. The CDR3 has 15 residues. The CDR3 region is CASSPRTESSYEQYV. CDR3 bases: TGTGCCAGCAGTCCTAGGACGGAGAGCTCCTACGAGCAGTACGTC.

The table lists this clonotype with a few counts. The genes are TRBV12-3 or TRBV12-4 and TRBJ2-6, with no clear D. The CDR3 is 16 amino acids. V was trimmed by 6 bases and J by 4 bases, leaving 16 bases between them. The CDR3 loop reads CASRNVPGTGANVLTF. The CDR3 DNA sequence: TGTGCCAGCAGGAACGTGCCCGGTACCGGGGCCAACGTCCTGACTTTC.

This sequence joins TRBV11-2 and TRBJ2-3, with 14 bases matching TRBD2. This CDR3 has 16 amino acids. V dropped 5 bases and J dropped 6; count of bases not matched to a gene: 7. The germline CDR1 and CDR2 sequences are SGHAT and FQNNGV. CDR3 sequence reads: CASSVRLAGGPDTQYF. Here the CDR3 DNA reads TGTGCCAGCAGCGTTCGACTAGCGGGGGGGCCCGATACGCAGTATTTT.

This clonotype occurred a few times. V usage is TRBV30 and J usage is TRBJ2-3; 7 bases are a match to TRBD1. The germline V gene encodes CDR1 GTSNPN and CDR2 SVGIG (reference sequence). The CDR3 is 13 amino acids. The CDR3 protein is CMAQGLGTDTQYF. For the CDR3, the DNA is TGTATGGCACAGGGGTTGGGGACAGATACGCAGTATTTT.

The genes are TRBV5-1 and TRBJ2-2, with D possibly TRBD2 on 5 matching bases. Germline-derived CDR1 and CDR2 are SGHRS and YFSETQ. The CDR3 covers 15 residues. V was cut by 4 bases and J by 5 bases, with 15 bases left in between. This chain's CDR3 is CASSPEGPGTGELFF. In DNA, the CDR3 is TGCGCCAGCAGCCCCGAGGGCCCCGGGACCGGGGAGCTGTTTTTT.

V usage is TRBV2 and J usage is TRBJ2-4, with 8 bases that match TRBD1. From germline, CDR1 is SNHLY and CDR2 FYNNEI. V was pared by 6 bases and J by 2 bases, with 9 bases of the junction left unmatched. This CDR3 comprises 16 residues. As DNA, the CDR3 is TGTGCCAGCAGGGACAGGGAAGGCGGGACCAAAAACATTCAGTACTTC. Amino acid sequence: CASRDREGGTKNIQYF.

CDR3 coding DNA: TGTGCCAGCAGCCCTCTAGCGGGGGGCACAGATACGCAGTATTTT. Translated, it gives CASSPLAGGTDTQYF. The rearrangement links TRBV7-3 to TRBJ2-3; 10 bases line up with TRBD2. In germline, CDR1 is SGHTA, CDR2 FQGTGA. The CDR3 spans 15 residues. V trimming: 5 bases; J trimming: 1 base; junction bases outside the gene matches: 3. Supplemented by reference TRBV7-3 and TRBJ2-3, the full variable domain reads GAGVSQTPSNKVTEKGKYVELRCDPISGHTALYWYRQSLGQGPEFLIYFQGTGAADDSGLPNDRFFAVRPEGSVSTLKIQRTERGDSAVYLCASSPLAGGTDTQYFGPGTRLTVL.